This TCR beta chain stems from a study of blood T cell repertoires in COVID-19. Whole-study context: Samples came from the United States, Italy and Spain, spanning acute and convalescent COVID-19. The cDNA or gDNA used as material had been derived from T cells, B-cell-depleted T cells, or PBMCs.

This CDR3 is 13 amino acids long. Germline V gene sequence: CDR1 SNHLY, CDR2 FYNNEI. The V and J ends lost 6 bases and 4 bases, in that order; junction bases with no gene match: 2. In the original processing: Amplification with reference gene primers provided the estimates of nucleated cell counts. Generated by immunoSEQ multiplex PCR, the TCRdb table keeps only in-frame clones and is missing some. D and trimming come from the DNA, and the V and J calls and clone size come from that table. The sample contains tens of thousands of clones, roughly 90% of which appear only once. This chain joins TRBV2 and TRBJ2-5; 10 bases are a match to TRBD2. The source of this sequence is an older woman with acute or convalescent COVID-19. The specimen sequenced was peripheral blood. Written as DNA, the CDR3 is TGTGCCAGCAGGGTAGCGGGAGGAGAGACCCAGTACTTC. Protein: CASRVAGGETQYF.